A single T cell receptor (beta chain) is shown here with its context. Antigen unknown. The source of the sample is a study of Ad26.COV2.S vaccination and SARS-CoV-2 variants. General study results and limits: Assessments of TCR breadth and depth may have underestimated the total T cell responses. Individuals receiving vaccine had higher spike-specific TCR breadth than placebo recipients did. Measurement of non-spike TCR breadth gave similar results in vaccine and placebo recipients.

V was cut by 2 bases and J by 10 bases, with 15 bases left in between. The CDR3 has 14 residues. CDR1 and CDR2 from the germline V gene are MDHEN and SYDVKM. Using immunoSEQ multiplex PCR, the repertoire was profiled, and TCRdb retains in-frame clones only, with some absent. This table holds more than 120,000 clones, about nine tenths found once. The TCR originated in a human donor who had recovered from COVID-19. The V call is TRBV28, the J call TRBJ2-1, with a weak D call TRBD1 (6 bases). The sequenced sample was peripheral blood, obtained after recovery from COVID-19. CDR3 in amino acids: CASSLGGEMSEQFF. The CDR3 DNA sequence: TGTGCCAGCAGTTTAGGGGGCGAGATGTCCGAGCAGTTCTTC.